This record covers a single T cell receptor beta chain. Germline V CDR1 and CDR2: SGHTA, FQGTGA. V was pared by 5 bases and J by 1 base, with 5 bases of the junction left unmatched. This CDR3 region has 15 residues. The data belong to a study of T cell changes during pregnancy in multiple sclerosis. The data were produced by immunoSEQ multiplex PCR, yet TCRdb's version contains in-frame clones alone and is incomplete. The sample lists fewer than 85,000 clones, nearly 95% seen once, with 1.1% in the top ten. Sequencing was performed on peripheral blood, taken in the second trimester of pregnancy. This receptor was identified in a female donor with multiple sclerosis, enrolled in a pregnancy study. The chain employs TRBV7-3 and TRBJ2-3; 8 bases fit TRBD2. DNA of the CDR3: TGTGCCAGCAGCGCCCTGGGACTAGGCACAGATACGCAGTATTTT. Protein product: CASSALGLGTDTQYF.